This T cell receptor beta chain was captured in a study of T cell repertoires in cytomegalovirus infection. Study as a whole: It was the public TCR beta signatures that indicated both CMV infection and matching HLA type.

MiXCR was run by TCRdb on the reads, yielding one entry per CDR3 protein. The sample has hundreds of thousands of distinct CDR3 sequences; roughly a third are singletons. Findings and limits, study-wide: There were carriers of CMV plus the relevant HLA, and cumulative public TCR beta family frequency identified them. Within the response measured ex vivo, HLA-C-restricted CMV-specific TCR beta clonotypes were dominant.

As regards this clonotype: Its antigen is unknown.

The CDR3 sequence is 15 residues long. Germline V gene sequence: CDR1 DFQATT, CDR2 SNEGSKA (reference sequence). Trimming at V came to 3 bases and at J to 0 bases, leaving 6 bases not matched to a gene. The TCR sequence derives from a human donor in good health (CMV status not recorded). Some clones in this sample may be carry-over from other donors' samples. The material sequenced was PBMCs. The V gene is TRBV20-1, the J gene TRBJ2-5, with 8 bases that match TRBD1. CDR3 sequence: CSARKDREYQETQYF. The CDR3 region has the DNA TGCAGTGCTAGGAAGGACAGGGAGTACCAAGAGACCCAGTACTTC.